These 21 T cell receptor beta chains came from one sample sequenced in a study of OX40 agonist ivuxolimab in advanced cancers. Produced via immunoSEQ multiplex PCR; TCRdb's table is partial and in-frame only. The sample contains 60,000 to 80,000 clones, roughly four fifths of which appear only once. The sample was CD4+ or CD8+ T cells sorted from blood, taken in a trial of the OX40 agonist ivuxolimab. The receptor set was obtained from an adult with an advanced solid tumor such as melanoma, head and neck, liver or kidney cancer.

This CDR3 is CASSYGLGDNSPLHF. CDR3 bases: TGTGCCAGCAGTTATGGACTCGGCGATAATTCACCCCTCCACTTT. This chain connects TRBV6-5 to TRBJ1-6; D is ambiguous. The CDR3 is made up of 15 amino acids. CDR1 and CDR2 from the germline V gene are MNHEY and SVGAGI. Trimming pared 3 bases from V and 5 bases from J, leaving 11 bases between.

The rearrangement uses TRBV6-6 and TRBJ1-3; D unclear. Germline values: CDR1 MNHNY, CDR2 SVGAGI (reference sequence). The CDR3 runs 15 residues. Trimming shortened V by 0 bases and J by 0 bases, and 6 bases separated the two germline ends. CDR3 nucleotides: TGTGCCAGCAGTTACTCACCCAGCTCTGGAAACACCATATATTTT. Translation: CASSYSPSSGNTIYF.

The chain uses TRBV7-3 and TRBJ2-1; maybe TRBD2 (5 bases). The germline V gene has CDR1 SGHTA and CDR2 FQGTGA. This CDR3 comprises 16 residues. V lost 6 bases to trimming and J lost 3 bases, with 18 bases between them. The CDR3 DNA reads TGTGCCAGCAGAAACGACCAAGACGGGAACTACAATGAGCAGTTCTTC. Its protein product is CASRNDQDGNYNEQFF.

V usage is TRBV4-3 and J usage is TRBJ2-7, with 12 bases matching TRBD2. This CDR3 has 15 amino acids. Germline V lookup: CDR1 LGHNA, CDR2 YSLEER. Trimming cost V 4 bases and J 2 bases; bases outside gene matches: 3. The CDR3 is CASSRTSGGPYEQYF. The CDR3 DNA follows: TGCGCCAGCAGCCGTACTAGCGGGGGGCCCTACGAGCAGTACTTC.

V is TRBV2 and J is TRBJ1-4; TRBD1 matches at 7 bases. The CDR3 extends over 14 amino acids. Germline CDR1 and CDR2: SNHLY and FYNNEI. V shed 4 bases, J shed 8 bases, and the junction held 7 bases outside the gene matches. The CDR3 loop reads CASSGDRAEEKLFF. The DNA of the CDR3 is TGTGCCAGCAGTGGCGACAGGGCCGAGGAAAAACTGTTTTTT. The whole variable domain, remainder taken from reference TRBV2 and TRBJ1-4, is EPEVTQTPSHQVTQMGQEVILRCVPISNHLYFYWYRQILGQKVEFLVSFYNNEISEKSEIFDDQFSVERPDGSNFTLKIRSTKLEDSAMYFCASSGDRAEEKLFFGSGTQLSVL.

This clone was detected ten times or more. The chain is built from TRBV15 and TRBJ1-2; weak D call: TRBD1 (5 bases). Germline-derived CDR1 and CDR2 are LNHNV and YYDKDF (reference sequence). This CDR3 has 16 residues. Trimming removed 7 bases at V and 2 bases at J, with 20 bases between. DNA of the CDR3: TGTGCCACCACCATCACCGGGACCCGCGGAAACTATGGCTACACCTTC. Translation: CATTITGTRGNYGYTF.

The rearrangement uses TRBV29-1 and TRBJ1-1; no clear D. V lost 7 bases and J 4 bases, leaving 16 bases between the germline ends. Germline values: CDR1 SQVTM, CDR2 ANQGSEA. The CDR3 sequence is 13 residues long. The CDR3 here is CSAPAPLGTEAFF. The CDR3, as DNA: TGCAGCGCCCCAGCCCCGTTAGGCACTGAAGCTTTCTTT. The full variable domain, its missing parts supplied by reference TRBV29-1 and TRBJ1-1, is SAVISQKPSRDICQRGTSLTIQCQVDSQVTMMFWYRQQPGQSLTLIATANQGSEATYESGFVIDKFPISRPNLTFSTLTVSNMSPEDSSIYLCSAPAPLGTEAFFGQGTRLTVV.

This chain links TRBV7-9 with TRBJ2-1, with TRBD1 matching over 8 bases. The CDR3 spans 17 residues. Trimming at V came to 2 bases and at J to 7 bases, leaving 13 bases not matched to a gene. CDR1 and CDR2 (germline): SEHNR, FQNEAQ (reference sequence). This CDR3 is CASSLRSRQGARNEQFF. The CDR3 DNA sequence: TGTGCCAGCAGCTTAAGATCACGGCAGGGGGCTAGGAATGAGCAGTTCTTC.

The chain is built from TRBV7-9 and TRBJ2-3, with TRBD1 identical over 10 bases. This CDR3 comprises 16 residues. Germline V lookup: CDR1 SEHNR, CDR2 FQNEAQ (reference sequence). The J segment lost 3 bases and the V segment lost 6 bases, leaving 9 bases of the junction unmatched. This chain's CDR3 is CASSTFGDRGTDTQYF. Written as DNA, the CDR3 is TGTGCCAGCAGTACATTCGGGGACAGGGGTACAGATACGCAGTATTTT.

The genes are TRBV15 and TRBJ2-5; D may be TRBD1 (5 bases). V gave up 0 bases and J gave up 7 bases, with 15 bases separating them. Germline V CDR1 and CDR2: LNHNV, YYDKDF (reference sequence). This CDR3 region has 15 residues. As DNA, the CDR3 is TGTGCCACCAGCAGAGATCTGAAGGGGCGAGGGACCCAGTACTTC. Translating gives CATSRDLKGRGTQYF.

V and J are TRBV11-2 and TRBJ2-5; no firm D call. This CDR3 is 14 amino acids long. The germline V gene has CDR1 SGHAT and CDR2 FQNNGV. Trimming shortened V by 1 base and J by 1 base, and 7 bases separated the two germline ends. CDR3 loop: CASSLAQPQETQYF. For the CDR3, the DNA is TGTGCCAGCAGCTTAGCCCAGCCCCAAGAGACCCAGTACTTC. The variable domain in full, completed from reference TRBV11-2 and TRBJ2-5, reads EAGVAQSPRYKIIEKRQSVAFWCNPISGHATLYWYQQILGQGPKLLIQFQNNGVVDDSQLPKDRFSAERLKGVDSTLKIQPAKLEDSAVYLCASSLAQPQETQYFGPGTRLLVL.

The chain carries TRBV6-1 and TRBJ1-1; D is uncertain. V was shortened by 0 bases and J by 1 base, with 12 bases between the two germline ends. This CDR3 is 16 amino acids long. Germline V gene data show CDR1 as MNHNS and CDR2 as SASEGT. CDR3 loop: CASSEARTVPNTEAFF. In DNA, the CDR3 is TGTGCCAGCAGTGAAGCTAGGACGGTACCGAACACTGAAGCTTTCTTT.

This clone has a handful of counts. The chain employs TRBV6-4 and TRBJ1-1; tentatively, D is TRBD1 (6 bases). The germline V and J ends were trimmed by 6 bases and 4 bases, with 12 bases remaining between them. The CDR3 is made up of 13 amino acids. The germline V gene has CDR1 MRHNA and CDR2 SNTAGT. This chain's CDR3 is CASSLQGGTEAFF. CDR3 bases: TGTGCCAGCAGCCTACAGGGAGGCACTGAAGCTTTCTTT.

The chain combines TRBV6-5 with TRBJ2-1; no firm D call. The CDR3 loop spans 15 amino acids. V gave up 7 bases and J gave up 7 bases, with 20 bases separating them. CDR1 and CDR2 (germline): MNHEY, SVGAGI. As DNA, the CDR3 is TGTGCCAGCACCACTACGCAGCACAGTAAAAATGAGCAGTTCTTC. It translates to CASTTTQHSKNEQFF.

The rearrangement joins TRBV7-2 to TRBJ2-1; tentatively, D is TRBD1 (6 bases). CDR1 and CDR2 (germline): SGHTA, FQGNSA. The V and J ends lost 5 bases and 11 bases respectively, with 16 bases between them. The CDR3 runs 13 residues. In nucleotides, the CDR3 is TGTGCCAGCAGCGTGGACAGCTCACCAAAGCAGTTCTTC. Its protein product is CASSVDSSPKQFF.

This clone was recorded a few times. The chain links TRBV2 to TRBJ1-2, with TRBD1 identical over 8 bases. CDR1 is SNHLY and CDR2 is FYNNEI in the germline V gene. This CDR3 region has 13 residues. The V gene end was trimmed by 10 bases and the J gene end by 2 bases; junction bases not matched to a gene: 6. The CDR3 DNA follows: TGTGCCACCTCGGACAGGGCGAACTATGGCTACACCTTC. It codes for CATSDRANYGYTF.

This chain uses TRBV2 with TRBJ2-3, with 10 nucleotides matching TRBD1. CDR1 SNHLY and CDR2 FYNNEI come from the germline V gene. The CDR3 length is 15 residues. CDR3 loop: CTGRPGQGSSDTQYF. The CDR3 nucleotides read TGTACCGGCCGGCCGGGACAGGGGTCGTCAGATACGCAGTATTTT.

This sequence joins TRBV29-1 and TRBJ2-7; 8 bases agree with TRBD1. J was trimmed by 9 bases and V by 6 bases; bases with no gene match: 7. Germline CDR1 and CDR2: SQVTM and ANQGSEA. This CDR3 contains 11 residues. As DNA, the CDR3 is TGCAGCGTAGAGGACAGGGTTGTGCAGTACTTC. Amino acid sequence: CSVEDRVVQYF.

In its sample, this clone was seen once. The chain is built from TRBV7-2 and TRBJ1-2, with D uncertain. Germline values: CDR1 SGHTA, CDR2 FQGNSA. The CDR3 extends over 16 amino acids. V gave up 7 bases and J gave up 0 bases, with 18 bases separating them. The CDR3 sequence: CASTEDVFRANYGYTF. The CDR3, as DNA: TGTGCCAGCACCGAGGACGTCTTTCGAGCTAACTATGGCTACACCTTC.

The chain carries TRBV7-9 and TRBJ1-4; unclear D gene. Germline V gives CDR1 SEHNR, CDR2 FQNEAQ (reference sequence). The V end was cut by 5 bases, the J end by 10 bases, with 14 bases between. The CDR3 consists of 13 residues. The CDR3 sequence: CASSPGRAGKLFF. The DNA for the CDR3 is TGTGCCAGCAGCCCCGGGAGGGCCGGAAAACTGTTTTTT.

The gene calls are TRBV6-1 and TRBJ1-6; a possible D gene is TRBD1 (6 bases). The CDR3 runs to 15 residues. From germline, CDR1 is MNHNS and CDR2 SASEGT. Trimming removed 2 bases from V and 10 bases from J, with 15 bases in between. This CDR3 reads CASSEYRDKESPLHF. DNA for the CDR3: TGTGCCAGCAGTGAATACAGGGACAAAGAATCACCCCTCCACTTT.